Sequencing of this T cell receptor beta chain was carried out in a study of technical replicates of blood from a few donors. Germline assignment: CDR1 SNHLY and CDR2 FYNNEI. CDR3 length: 15 residues. J gave up 0 bases and V 6 bases, and 3 bases lay outside the gene matches. This table comes from immunoSEQ multiplex PCR, and its TCRdb copy is limited to in-frame clones, with some not included. The sample contains under 55,000 clones, 95% to 96% of which appear only once. This TCR was sampled from a human donor in good health. The sample taken for sequencing was T cells isolated from PBMCs. The V call is TRBV2, the J call TRBJ1-5, with TRBD1 matching 9 bases. The CDR3, as DNA: TGTGCCAGCAGCGGACAGGGGAATAGCAATCAGCCCCAGCATTTT. Translation: CASSGQGNSNQPQHF.